This T cell receptor (beta chain) was profiled in a study of blood T cell repertoires in COVID-19. In the study overall: The United States, Italy and Spain supplied acute and convalescent COVID-19 samples.

Comments on this clone: The same CDR3 is also encoded by other DNA sequences in this sample.

The study recruited people aged 18 to 89 years across approximately 25 US areas. Among Cohort 3 donors, those recovered had two negative PCRs, clearance, or symptom resolution. V was pared by 4 bases and J by 2 bases, with 10 bases between. CDR1 and CDR2 from the germline V gene are SGHRS and YFSETQ. The CDR3 covers 14 residues. Clones were read by immunoSEQ multiplex PCR, and TCRdb kept only the in-frame ones, dropping some. Of about 250,000 clones in the sample, approximately 90% were seen once. The sequencing sample was made of PBMCs or T cells enriched from blood (not recorded which). The chain carries TRBV5-1 and TRBJ1-3, with a weak D call TRBD1 (5 bases). The TCR sequence derives from a young woman who had recovered from COVID-19. This CDR3 is CASSPQGAGNTIYF. The CDR3 DNA follows: TGCGCCAGCAGCCCTCAGGGTGCTGGAAACACCATATATTTT.